One TCR beta chain is described in this entry. Germline-derived CDR1 and CDR2 are SGHRS and YFSETQ. This CDR3 comprises 16 residues. The V and J ends lost 2 bases and 3 bases, in that order; junction bases with no gene match: 3. TCRdb keeps only in-frame clones here, not all; method: immunoSEQ multiplex PCR. This sample carries approximately 90,000 clones, around 90% of them seen once, and the ten largest clones take 1.5% to 2%. This entry belongs to a study of PD-L1 blockade in urothelial cancer. Across the study: Most patients, about nine tenths of the roughly 29, were males with bladder-origin cancer.

Time point reported: pretreatment peripheral blood. This clonotype originated in a man between 60 and 75 years old with urothelial cancer. Sequencing was performed on PBMCs, taken around atezolizumab (anti-PD-L1) treatment. This chain links TRBV5-1 with TRBJ2-3; 13 nucleotides agree with TRBD2. The CDR3 sequence is CASSFGTSGKTDTQYF. CDR3 DNA sequence: TGCGCCAGCAGCTTCGGGACTAGCGGGAAGACAGATACGCAGTATTTT.